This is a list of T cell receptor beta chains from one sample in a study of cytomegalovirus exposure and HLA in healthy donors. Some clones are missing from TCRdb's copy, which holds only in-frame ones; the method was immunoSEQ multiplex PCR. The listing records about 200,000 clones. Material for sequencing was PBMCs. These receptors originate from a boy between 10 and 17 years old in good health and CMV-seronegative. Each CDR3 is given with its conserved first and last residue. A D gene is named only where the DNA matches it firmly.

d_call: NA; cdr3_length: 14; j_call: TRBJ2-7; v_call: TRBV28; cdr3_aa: CASSLMAAVEEQYF; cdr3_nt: TGTGCCAGCAGTTTAATGGCGGCGGTGGAAGAGCAGTACTTC
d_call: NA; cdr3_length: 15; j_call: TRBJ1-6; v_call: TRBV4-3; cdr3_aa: CASSQEEEGYSPLHF; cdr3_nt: TGCGCCAGCAGCCAAGAGGAGGAGGGCTATTCACCCCTCCACTTT
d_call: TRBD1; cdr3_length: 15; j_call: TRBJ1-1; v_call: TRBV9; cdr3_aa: CASSETGTGHTEAFF; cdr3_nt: TGTGCCAGCAGCGAGACCGGGACAGGGCATACTGAAGCTTTCTTT
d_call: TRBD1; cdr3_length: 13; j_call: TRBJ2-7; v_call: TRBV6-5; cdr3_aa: CASSYTDRDEQYF; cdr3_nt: TGTGCCAGCAGTTACACCGACAGGGACGAGCAGTACTTC
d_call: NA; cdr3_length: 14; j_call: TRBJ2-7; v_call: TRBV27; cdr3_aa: CASSHGLSSYEQYF; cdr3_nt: TGTGCCAGCAGCCACGGACTGAGCTCCTACGAGCAGTACTTC
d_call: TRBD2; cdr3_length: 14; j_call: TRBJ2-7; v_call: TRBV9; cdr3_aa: CASAPPLADYEQYF; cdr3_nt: TGTGCCAGCGCCCCCCCGCTAGCGGACTACGAGCAGTACTTC
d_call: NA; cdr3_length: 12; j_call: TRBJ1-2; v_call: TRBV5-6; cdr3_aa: CASSGRNYGYTF; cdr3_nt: TGTGCCAGCAGCGGCAGGAACTATGGCTACACCTTC
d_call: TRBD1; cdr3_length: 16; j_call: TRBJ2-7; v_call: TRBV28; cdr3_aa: CASSPTGVYRSYEQYF; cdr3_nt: TGTGCCAGCAGTCCCACAGGGGTTTATCGTTCCTACGAGCAGTACTTC
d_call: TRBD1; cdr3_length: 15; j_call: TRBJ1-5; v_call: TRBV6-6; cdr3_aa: CASSSGQGGNQPQHF; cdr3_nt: TGTGCCAGCAGTTCGGGACAGGGGGGAAATCAGCCCCAGCATTTT
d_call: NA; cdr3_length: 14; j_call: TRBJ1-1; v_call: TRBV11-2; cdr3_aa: CASSLIRQNTEAFF; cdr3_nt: TGTGCCAGCAGCTTAATCCGACAGAACACTGAAGCTTTCTTT
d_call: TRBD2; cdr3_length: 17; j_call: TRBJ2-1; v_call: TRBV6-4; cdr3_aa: CASSDEVGIAGPNEQFF; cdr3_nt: TGTGCCAGCAGTGACGAAGTAGGAATAGCGGGGCCCAATGAGCAGTTCTTC
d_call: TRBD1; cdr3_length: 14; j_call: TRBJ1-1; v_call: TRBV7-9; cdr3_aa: CASSLGQGSTEAFF; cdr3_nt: TGTGCCAGCAGCTTGGGACAGGGATCAACTGAAGCTTTCTTT
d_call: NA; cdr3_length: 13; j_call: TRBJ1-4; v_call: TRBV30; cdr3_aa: CASTEPNNEKLFF; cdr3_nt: TGTGCCTCGACGGAGCCGAATAATGAAAAACTGTTTTTT
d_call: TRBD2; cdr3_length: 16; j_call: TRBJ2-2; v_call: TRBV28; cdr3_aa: CASSLFGGANTGELFF; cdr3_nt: TGTGCCAGCAGTTTATTCGGGGGGGCGAACACCGGGGAGCTGTTTTTT
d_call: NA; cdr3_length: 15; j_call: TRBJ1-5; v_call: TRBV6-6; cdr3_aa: CASSYSEGGNQPQHF; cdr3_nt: TGTGCCAGCAGTTACTCAGAGGGGGGCAATCAGCCCCAGCATTTT
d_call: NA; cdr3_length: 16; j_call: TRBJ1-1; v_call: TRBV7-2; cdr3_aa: CASSLEWTLRNTEAFF; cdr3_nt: TGTGCCAGCAGCTTAGAATGGACTCTAAGGAACACTGAAGCTTTCTTT
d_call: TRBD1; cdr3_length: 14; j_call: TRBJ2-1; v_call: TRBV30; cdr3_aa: CAWSDLTGPSEQFF; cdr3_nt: TGTGCCTGGAGTGACTTGACAGGGCCAAGTGAGCAGTTCTTC
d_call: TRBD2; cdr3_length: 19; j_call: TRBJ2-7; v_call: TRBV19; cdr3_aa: CASSLTTGTSGGNPYEQYF; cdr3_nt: TGTGCCAGTAGTCTAACGACCGGGACTAGCGGGGGGAACCCCTACGAGCAGTACTTC
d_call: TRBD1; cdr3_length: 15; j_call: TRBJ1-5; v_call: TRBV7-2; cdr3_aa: CASSWGQGGNQPQHF; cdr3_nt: TGTGCCAGCAGCTGGGGACAGGGGGGTAATCAGCCCCAGCATTTT
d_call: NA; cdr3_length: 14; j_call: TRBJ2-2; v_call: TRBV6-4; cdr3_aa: CASSVAAATGELFF; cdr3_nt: TGTGCCAGCAGTGTAGCAGCGGCCACCGGGGAGCTGTTTTTT
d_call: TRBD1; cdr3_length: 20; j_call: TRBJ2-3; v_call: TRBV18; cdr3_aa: CASSPPISKGGPPSTDTQYF; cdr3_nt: TGTGCCAGCTCACCACCGATCAGTAAAGGGGGCCCTCCTAGCACAGATACGCAGTATTTT
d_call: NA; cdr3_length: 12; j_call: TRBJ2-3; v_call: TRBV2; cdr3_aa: CASRALLDTQYF; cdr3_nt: TGTGCCAGCAGGGCCCTCTTGGATACGCAGTATTTT
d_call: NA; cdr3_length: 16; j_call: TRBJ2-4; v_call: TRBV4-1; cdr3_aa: CASSQVEPNPPNIQYF; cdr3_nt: TGCGCCAGCAGCCAAGTTGAGCCTAACCCCCCAAACATTCAGTACTTC
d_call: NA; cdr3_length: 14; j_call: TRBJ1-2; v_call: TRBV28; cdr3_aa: CASSPTGVRYGYTF; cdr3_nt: TGTGCCAGCAGCCCCACGGGGGTAAGATATGGCTACACCTTC
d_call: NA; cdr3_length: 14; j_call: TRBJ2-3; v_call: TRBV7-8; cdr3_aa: CASSWGVDTDTQYF; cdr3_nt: TGTGCCAGCAGTTGGGGGGTCGACACAGATACGCAGTATTTT
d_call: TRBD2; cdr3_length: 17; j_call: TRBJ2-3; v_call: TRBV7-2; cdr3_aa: CASSLVGTSGSTDTQYF; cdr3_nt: TGTGCCAGCAGCTTAGTGGGGACTAGCGGCTCCACAGATACGCAGTATTTT
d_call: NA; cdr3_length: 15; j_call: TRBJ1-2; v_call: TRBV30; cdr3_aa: CACAGGGIFNYGYTF; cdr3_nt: TGTGCCTGCGCCGGGGGGGGGATATTTAACTATGGCTACACCTTC
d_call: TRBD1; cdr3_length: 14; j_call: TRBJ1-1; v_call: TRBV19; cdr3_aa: CASRVGQGAFVAFF; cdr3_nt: TGTGCCAGTAGGGTGGGACAGGGGGCGTTCGTAGCTTTCTTT
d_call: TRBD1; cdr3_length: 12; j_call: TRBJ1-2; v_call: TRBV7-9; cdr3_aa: CASSFRDSGYTF; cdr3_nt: TGTGCCAGCAGCTTCCGGGACAGTGGCTACACCTTC
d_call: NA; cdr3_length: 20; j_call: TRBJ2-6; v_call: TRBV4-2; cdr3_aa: CASSQVGFGAPSSGANVLTF; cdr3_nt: TGTGCCAGCAGCCAAGTGGGATTTGGGGCTCCAAGCTCTGGGGCCAACGTCCTGACTTTC
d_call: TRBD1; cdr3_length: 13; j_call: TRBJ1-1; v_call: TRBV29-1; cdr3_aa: CSVHATGGTEAFF; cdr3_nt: TGCAGCGTCCACGCGACAGGGGGAACTGAAGCTTTCTTT
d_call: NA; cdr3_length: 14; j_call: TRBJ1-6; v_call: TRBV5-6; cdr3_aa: CASTLLGGRPPLHF; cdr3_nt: TGTGCCAGCACCCTACTCGGAGGTAGACCACCCCTCCACTTT
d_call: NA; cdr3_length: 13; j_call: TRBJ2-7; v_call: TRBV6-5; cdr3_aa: CASSLRQGFEQYF; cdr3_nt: TGTGCCAGCAGTCTTAGGCAGGGATTCGAGCAGTACTTC
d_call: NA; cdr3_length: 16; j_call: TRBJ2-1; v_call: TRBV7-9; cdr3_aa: CASSLVEGVKYNEQFF; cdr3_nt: TGTGCCAGCAGCTTAGTAGAGGGGGTCAAATACAATGAGCAGTTCTTC
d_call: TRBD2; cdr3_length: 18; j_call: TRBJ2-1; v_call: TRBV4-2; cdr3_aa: CASSQVSRLAGGPDEQFF; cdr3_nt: TGTGCCAGCAGCCAAGTCAGCCGACTAGCGGGGGGGCCGGATGAGCAGTTCTTC
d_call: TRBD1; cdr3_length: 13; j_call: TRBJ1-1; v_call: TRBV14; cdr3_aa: CASSQGTGTEAFF; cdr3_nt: TGTGCCAGCAGCCAAGGGACAGGGACTGAAGCTTTCTTT
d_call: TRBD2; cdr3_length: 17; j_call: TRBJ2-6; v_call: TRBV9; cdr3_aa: CASCGGLSGAGANVLTF; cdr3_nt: TGTGCCAGCTGCGGGGGACTTTCGGGGGCTGGGGCCAACGTCCTGACTTTC
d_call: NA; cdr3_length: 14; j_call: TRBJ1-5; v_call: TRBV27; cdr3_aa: CASSLWGRGQPQHF; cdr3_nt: TGTGCCAGCAGTTTATGGGGACGGGGGCAGCCCCAGCATTTT
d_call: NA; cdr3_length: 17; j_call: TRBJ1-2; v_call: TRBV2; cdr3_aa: CAKDRGWKGTVNYGYTF; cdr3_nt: TGTGCCAAGGACCGGGGTTGGAAGGGGACTGTCAACTATGGCTACACCTTC
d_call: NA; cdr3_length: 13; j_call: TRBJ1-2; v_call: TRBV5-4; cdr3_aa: CASSLQGAAGYTF; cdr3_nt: TGTGCCAGCAGCCTCCAGGGTGCCGCTGGCTACACCTTC
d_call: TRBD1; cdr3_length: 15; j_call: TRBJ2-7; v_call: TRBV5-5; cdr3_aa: CASSSRQGRDYEQYF; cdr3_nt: TGTGCCAGCAGCTCCAGACAGGGGAGAGACTACGAGCAGTACTTC
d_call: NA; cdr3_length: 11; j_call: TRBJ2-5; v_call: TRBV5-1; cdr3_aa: CASSGGETQYF; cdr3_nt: TGCGCCAGCAGCGGAGGAGAGACCCAGTACTTC
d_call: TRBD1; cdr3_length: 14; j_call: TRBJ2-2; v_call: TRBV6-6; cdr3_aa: CASSYKGATGELFF; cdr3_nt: TGTGCCAGCAGTTACAAGGGGGCTACCGGGGAGCTGTTTTTT
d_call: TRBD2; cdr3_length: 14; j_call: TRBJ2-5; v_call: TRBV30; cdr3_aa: CAWSVKAGQETQYF; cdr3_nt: TGTGCCTGGAGTGTGAAAGCGGGACAAGAGACCCAGTACTTC
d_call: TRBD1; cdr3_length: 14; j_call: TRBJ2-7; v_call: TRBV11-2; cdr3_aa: CASSLGHRGDEQYF; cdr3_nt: TGTGCCAGCAGCCTGGGTCACAGGGGGGATGAGCAGTACTTC
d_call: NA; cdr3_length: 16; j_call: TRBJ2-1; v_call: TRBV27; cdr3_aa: CASSLSRGGGYNEQFF; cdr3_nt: TGTGCCAGCAGTTTATCGCGGGGAGGGGGATACAATGAGCAGTTCTTC
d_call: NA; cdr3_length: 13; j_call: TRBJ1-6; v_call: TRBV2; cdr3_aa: CASTETGRSPLHF; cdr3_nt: TGTGCCAGCACTGAAACAGGGCGATCACCCCTCCACTTT
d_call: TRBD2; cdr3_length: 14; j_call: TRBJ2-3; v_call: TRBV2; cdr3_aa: CASSRLASTDTQYF; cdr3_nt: TGTGCCAGCAGCCGACTAGCTAGCACAGATACGCAGTATTTT